This T cell receptor beta chain was recovered during a study of T cell changes during pregnancy in multiple sclerosis. There are 14 residues in the CDR3. Germline V gene lookup returns CDR1 SGHAT and CDR2 FQNNGV. Trimming shortened V by 1 base and J by 7 bases, and 10 bases separated the two germline ends. Sequenced by immunoSEQ multiplex PCR; TCRdb stores in-frame clones only, minus some. The data hold 100,000 or so clones, with 91% observed a single time. Sequences were derived from peripheral blood, sampled after pregnancy. The chain combines TRBV11-2 with TRBJ1-4; no definite D call. The origin of this receptor is a female donor with multiple sclerosis, enrolled in a pregnancy study. The CDR3 reads CASSLGALGEKLFF. The CDR3 nucleotides are TGTGCCAGCAGCTTAGGGGCACTGGGTGAAAAACTGTTTTTT. Full variable domain (outside the CDR3, taken from reference TRBV11-2 and TRBJ1-4): EAGVAQSPRYKIIEKRQSVAFWCNPISGHATLYWYQQILGQGPKLLIQFQNNGVVDDSQLPKDRFSAERLKGVDSTLKIQPAKLEDSAVYLCASSLGALGEKLFFGSGTQLSVL.